The text below deals with one T cell receptor beta chain. What it binds is not known. Being one base from a much bigger clone, this may be a read error. TCRdb called the reads again in MiXCR, with one record for every CDR3 protein. The sample has about a million distinct CDR3 sequences, around 32% seen once. There are 13 residues in the CDR3. This entry is derived from a study of T cell repertoires in cytomegalovirus infection. Notes on the study in general: The study found HLA-C-restricted CMV-specific TCR beta clonotypes dominating the ex vivo response.

This receptor was identified in a human donor in good health (CMV status not recorded). Some clones in this sample may be carry-over from other donors' samples. The chain joins TRBV12-3 or TRBV12-4 to TRBJ1-5; weak D call: TRBD1 (6 bases). The source was cultured CD8+ T cells from PBMCs, collected from culture after CMV antigen stimulation. CDR3 sequence reads: CTSSFGGAQPQHF. The CDR3 DNA follows: TGTACCAGCAGTTTTGGGGGCGCACAGCCCCAGCATTTT.